The source of this TCR beta chain is a study of blood T cell repertoires in COVID-19. Study as a whole: Samples representing acute and convalescent COVID-19 were sourced from the United States, Italy and Spain. From T cells, B-cell-depleted T cells, or PBMCs came the material, which was cDNA or gDNA.

Original processing notes: Reference gene primer amplification in the assay estimated nucleated cell counts. This table comes from immunoSEQ multiplex PCR, and its TCRdb copy is limited to in-frame clones, with some not included. V and J calls and clone size are those listed in that table; D and trimming were worked out from the DNA. Of 200,000 to 300,000 clones listed, 70% to 90% are singletons. This sequence originates from a man at least 80 years old with acute or convalescent COVID-19. Sample: peripheral blood.

The CDR3 DNA is TGTGCCAGCAGTCTCAGAAGTATTTTTTCTAGCACAGATACGCAGTATTTT. It translates to CASSLRSIFSSTDTQYF. This chain uses TRBV6-6 with TRBJ2-3; D is unclear. CDR1 and CDR2 from the germline V gene are MNHNY and SVGAGI (reference sequence). This CDR3 has 17 residues. V dropped 5 bases and J dropped 0 bases, with 18 bases sitting between them.